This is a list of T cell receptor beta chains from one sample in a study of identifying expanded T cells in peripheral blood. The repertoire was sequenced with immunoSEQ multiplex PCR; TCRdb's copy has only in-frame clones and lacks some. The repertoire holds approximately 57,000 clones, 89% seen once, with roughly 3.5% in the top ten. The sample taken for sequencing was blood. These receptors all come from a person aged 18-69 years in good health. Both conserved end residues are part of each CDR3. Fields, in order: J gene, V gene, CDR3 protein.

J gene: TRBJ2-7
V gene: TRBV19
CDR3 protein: CASSIGSSYEQYF

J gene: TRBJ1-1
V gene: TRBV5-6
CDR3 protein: CASLNLGTAALKAFF

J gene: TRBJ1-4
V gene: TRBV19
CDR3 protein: CASSPWEDRDRGEKLFF

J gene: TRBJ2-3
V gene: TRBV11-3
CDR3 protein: CASSSRAGQGSLDTQYF

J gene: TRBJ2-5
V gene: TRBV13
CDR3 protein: CASSHVGGETQYF

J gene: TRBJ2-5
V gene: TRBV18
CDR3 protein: CASSLRTGETQYF

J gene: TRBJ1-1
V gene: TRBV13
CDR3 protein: CASSRGTEAFF

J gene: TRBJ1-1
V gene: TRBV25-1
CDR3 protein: CASSEWGIWAEAFF

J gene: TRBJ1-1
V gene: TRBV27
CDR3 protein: CASSGPRGRLLKAFF

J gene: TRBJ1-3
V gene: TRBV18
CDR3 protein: CASSPVMQASSGNTIYF

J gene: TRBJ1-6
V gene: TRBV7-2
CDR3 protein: CASSLASGVTNSPLHF

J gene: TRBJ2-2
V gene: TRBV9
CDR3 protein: CASSLDLEGELFF

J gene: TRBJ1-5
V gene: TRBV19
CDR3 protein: CASSIRTGPQPQHF

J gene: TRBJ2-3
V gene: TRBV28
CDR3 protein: CASSPPTGTPPDTQYF

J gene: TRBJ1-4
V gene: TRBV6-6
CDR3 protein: CASSHRVSKGNEKLFF

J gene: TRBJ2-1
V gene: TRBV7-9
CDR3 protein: CASSLVGTSGRENYNEQFF

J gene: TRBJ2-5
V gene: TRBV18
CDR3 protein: CASSNRQTETQYF

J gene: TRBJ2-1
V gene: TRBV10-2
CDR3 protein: CASSESSGAYNEQFF

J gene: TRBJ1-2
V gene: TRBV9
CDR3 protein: CASSSSPGQGPGGYTF

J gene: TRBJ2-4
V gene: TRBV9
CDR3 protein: CASSVTQDKNIQYF

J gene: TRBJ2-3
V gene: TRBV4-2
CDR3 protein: CASSQRINTDTQYF

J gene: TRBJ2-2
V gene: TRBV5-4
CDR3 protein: CASSLRRGPNTGELFF

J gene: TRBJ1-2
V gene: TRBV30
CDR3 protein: CAWSFGGGYTF

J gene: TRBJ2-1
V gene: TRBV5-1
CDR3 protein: CASSLADPGLVQFF

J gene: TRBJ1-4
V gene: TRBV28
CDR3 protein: CASSFVPTPSTNEKLFF

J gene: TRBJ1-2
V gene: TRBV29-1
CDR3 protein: CSVAQDYGYTF

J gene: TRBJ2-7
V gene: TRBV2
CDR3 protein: CASSYLAATYEQYF

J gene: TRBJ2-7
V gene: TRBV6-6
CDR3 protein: CASTPGQAYEQYF

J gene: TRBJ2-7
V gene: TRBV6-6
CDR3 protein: CASSYSGDDEQYF

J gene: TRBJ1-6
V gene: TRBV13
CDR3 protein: CASSPGQAYNSPLHF

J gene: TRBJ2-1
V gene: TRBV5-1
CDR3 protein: CASSFGTHYNEQFF

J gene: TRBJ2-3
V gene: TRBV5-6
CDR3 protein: CASSKVAPDTQYF

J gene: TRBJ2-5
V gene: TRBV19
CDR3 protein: CASSIGFLAGEETQYF

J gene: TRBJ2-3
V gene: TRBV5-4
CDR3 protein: CASSSGQPRDTQYF

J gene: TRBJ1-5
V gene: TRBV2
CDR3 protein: CASSARGANQPQHF

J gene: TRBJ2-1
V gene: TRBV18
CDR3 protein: CASSGDRGSNEQFF

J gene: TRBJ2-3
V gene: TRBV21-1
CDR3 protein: CASSARLGQGPMEYF

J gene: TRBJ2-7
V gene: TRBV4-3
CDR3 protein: CASSPRTGSREQYF

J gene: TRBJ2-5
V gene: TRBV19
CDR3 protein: CASSAGTGWETQYF